This T cell receptor beta chain derives from a study of cytomegalovirus exposure and HLA in healthy donors. The PCR ran on 60 Vbeta and 13 Jbeta primers. Sequencing used immunoSEQ multiplex PCR; TCRdb keeps in-frame clones, though not all of them. The table lists under 55,000 clones, 73% of them singletons. This receptor was identified in a man in his late teens or twenties in good health and CMV-seronegative. Input material: PBMCs.

DNA of the CDR3: TGTGCCAGCTCACCAATAGGGGGGAACACTGAAGCTTTCTTT. Amino acid sequence: CASSPIGGNTEAFF. This rearrangement joins TRBV18 to TRBJ1-1; D is perhaps TRBD1 (6 bases). V dropped 2 bases and J dropped 1 base, with 8 bases sitting between them. Germline-derived CDR1 and CDR2 are KGHSH and LQKENI. The CDR3 covers 14 residues. The whole variable domain, remainder taken from reference TRBV18 and TRBJ1-1, is NAGVMQNPRHLVRRRGQEARLRCSPMKGHSHVYWYRQLPEEGLKFMVYLQKENIIDESGMPKERFSAEFPKEGPSILRIQQVVRGDSAAYFCASSPIGGNTEAFFGQGTRLTVV.